This TCR beta chain comes out of a study of blood T cell repertoires in COVID-19. Germline lookup yields CDR1 SGHTA and CDR2 FQGTGA. The CDR3 consists of 15 residues. Trimming removed 1 base at V and 4 bases at J, with 13 bases between. Generated by immunoSEQ multiplex PCR, the TCRdb table keeps only in-frame clones and is missing some. The table lists roughly 200,000 clones, around 83% of them singletons, with approximately 5% in the top ten. This clonotype was sampled from an elderly woman with acute or convalescent COVID-19. The rearrangement uses TRBV7-3 and TRBJ1-2; the D gene is possibly TRBD1 (6 bases). The specimen sequenced was peripheral blood. CDR3 region: CASSLKGGSGYGYTF. The CDR3 DNA is TGTGCCAGCAGCTTAAAAGGGGGATCAGGCTATGGCTACACCTTC. The entire variable domain, with the rest obtained from reference TRBV7-3 and TRBJ1-2, is as follows: GAGVSQTPSNKVTEKGKYVELRCDPISGHTALYWYRQSLGQGPEFLIYFQGTGAADDSGLPNDRFFAVRPEGSVSTLKIQRTERGDSAVYLCASSLKGGSGYGYTFGSGTRLTVV.